This T cell receptor (beta chain) came from a study of blood T cell repertoires in COVID-19. Overall study context: The analysed material was cDNA or gDNA that came from T cells, B-cell-depleted T cells, or PBMCs.

This clone was seen once. As originally analysed: Reference gene primers were amplified, and this amplification served to estimate nucleated cell counts. Using immunoSEQ multiplex PCR, the repertoire was profiled, and TCRdb retains in-frame clones only, with some absent. Clone size and V and J calls were adopted from that table, with D and trimming inferred from the DNA. The data contain 250,000 or so clones, around 89% of them singletons. Across under 25 US areas, participants ranged in age from about 18 to 89 years. The CDR3 is made up of 18 amino acids. Deletions cut 5 bases from V and 3 bases from J, with 25 bases between. Per germline, CDR1 LGHDT and CDR2 YNNKEL (reference sequence).

The TCR was taken from a woman aged 25 to 39 with acute COVID-19. Sequencing was performed on PBMCs or T cells enriched from blood (not recorded which). V usage is TRBV3-1 (or the pseudogene TRBV3-2) and J usage is TRBJ1-1, with a possible D match to TRBD1 (5 bases). CDR3 sequence: CASSEAGGVRRGDTEAFF. The DNA of the CDR3 is TGTGCCAGCAGCGAAGCGGGAGGGGTTCGGCGTGGGGACACTGAAGCTTTCTTT.